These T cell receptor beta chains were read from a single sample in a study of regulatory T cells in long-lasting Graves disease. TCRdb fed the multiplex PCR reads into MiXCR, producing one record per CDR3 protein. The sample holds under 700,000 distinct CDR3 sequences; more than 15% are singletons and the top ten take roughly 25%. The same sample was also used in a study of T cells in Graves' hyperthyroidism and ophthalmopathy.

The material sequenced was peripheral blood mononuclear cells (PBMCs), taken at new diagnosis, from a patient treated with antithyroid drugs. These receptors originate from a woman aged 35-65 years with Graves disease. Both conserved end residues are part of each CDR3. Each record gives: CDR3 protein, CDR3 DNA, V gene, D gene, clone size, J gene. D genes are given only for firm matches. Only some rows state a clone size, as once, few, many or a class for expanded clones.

CDR3 protein: CASSFLAGTETQYF
CDR3 DNA: TGTGCCAGCAGCTTCCTAGCGGGGACAGAGACCCAGTACTTC
V gene: TRBV11-2
D gene: TRBD2
clone size: many
J gene: TRBJ2-5

CDR3 protein: CASRWGATDTQYF
CDR3 DNA: TGTGCCAGCAGGTGGGGGGCCACAGATACGCAGTATTTT
V gene: TRBV7-9
D gene: -
clone size: -
J gene: TRBJ2-3

CDR3 protein: CAIRADRDTEAFF
CDR3 DNA: TGTGCCATCAGGGCGGACAGGGACACTGAAGCTTTCTTT
V gene: TRBV10-3
D gene: TRBD1
clone size: many
J gene: TRBJ1-1

CDR3 protein: CASSPQLGTETQYF
CDR3 DNA: TGTGCCAGCAGCCCACAGTTGGGGACAGAGACCCAGTACTTC
V gene: TRBV7-9
D gene: -
clone size: -
J gene: TRBJ2-5

CDR3 protein: CASKRNMNTEAFF
CDR3 DNA: TGTGCCAGTAAAAGAAACATGAACACTGAAGCTTTCTTT
V gene: TRBV10-3
D gene: -
clone size: many
J gene: TRBJ1-1

CDR3 protein: CASSPGLAGGDEQFF
CDR3 DNA: TGTGCCAGCAGCCCGGGGCTAGCGGGGGGGGATGAGCAGTTCTTC
V gene: TRBV12-3/TRBV12-4
D gene: TRBD2
clone size: few
J gene: TRBJ2-1

CDR3 protein: CASRLQGDTEAFF
CDR3 DNA: TGTGCCAGCAGGCTTCAGGGAGACACTGAAGCTTTCTTT
V gene: TRBV3-1
D gene: -
clone size: many
J gene: TRBJ1-1

CDR3 protein: CASSSSWGNNYGYTF
CDR3 DNA: TGTGCCAGTAGTTCCTCATGGGGAAATAACTATGGCTACACCTTC
V gene: TRBV19
D gene: -
clone size: -
J gene: TRBJ1-2

CDR3 protein: CASRNPTVFRDEQYF
CDR3 DNA: TGTGCCAGCAGGAATCCGACAGTTTTTAGGGACGAGCAGTACTTC
V gene: TRBV2
D gene: -
clone size: many
J gene: TRBJ2-7

CDR3 protein: CASSPQRDLLASNQPQHF
CDR3 DNA: TGTGCCAGCAGCCCCCAGCGGGACCTGTTAGCGTCCAATCAGCCCCAGCATTTT
V gene: TRBV7-8
D gene: -
clone size: few
J gene: TRBJ1-5

CDR3 protein: CASSQPPYEQYF
CDR3 DNA: TGTGCCAGCAGCCAACCCCCATACGAGCAGTACTTC
V gene: TRBV7-9
D gene: -
clone size: few
J gene: TRBJ2-7

CDR3 protein: CSAPTNTGELFF
CDR3 DNA: TGCAGTGCGCCGACGAACACCGGGGAGCTGTTTTTT
V gene: TRBV20-1
D gene: -
clone size: many
J gene: TRBJ2-2

CDR3 protein: CSAKPGTSGSGAYNEQFF
CDR3 DNA: TGCAGTGCTAAGCCTGGGACTAGCGGGAGTGGGGCCTACAATGAGCAGTTCTTC
V gene: TRBV20-1
D gene: TRBD2
clone size: -
J gene: TRBJ2-1

CDR3 protein: CASSYSASAGAGYTF
CDR3 DNA: TGTGCCAGCAGTTACTCGGCGTCAGCTGGAGCTGGCTACACCTTC
V gene: TRBV6-6
D gene: -
clone size: -
J gene: TRBJ1-2

CDR3 protein: CSVEGVPTASRTEAFF
CDR3 DNA: TGCAGCGTTGAGGGGGTCCCTACAGCCTCGCGAACTGAAGCTTTCTTT
V gene: TRBV29-1
D gene: -
clone size: many
J gene: TRBJ1-1